These T cell receptor beta chains were read from a single sample in a study of blood T cells in healthy people across ages. TCRdb redid the calling of the 5' RACE reads with MiXCR, one entry per CDR3 protein. This table holds about 670,000 distinct CDR3 sequences, 52% found once. The sequenced material came from blood. All receptors come from an elderly woman in good health. The CDR3 runs from the conserved cysteine through the conserved F or W. Each record gives: J gene, V gene, clone size, D gene, CDR3 DNA, CDR3 protein. D genes are given only for firm matches. Size is omitted from some rows. Given values are once, few, many or a class for expanded clones.

j_gene: TRBJ1-1
v_gene: TRBV5-1
abundance: many
d_gene: .
CDR3nt: TGCGCCAGCAGCCTACTAGGGACGGCGAACACTGAAGCTTTCTTT
CDR3aa: CASSLLGTANTEAFF

j_gene: TRBJ2-7
v_gene: TRBV4-1
abundance: many
d_gene: .
CDR3nt: TGCGCCAGCAGCCAACTCGGACTGGGGCAGTACTTC
CDR3aa: CASSQLGLGQYF

j_gene: TRBJ1-6
v_gene: TRBV7-2
abundance: many
d_gene: .
CDR3nt: TGTGCCAGCGGGGGCAGATATAATTCACCCCTCCACTTT
CDR3aa: CASGGRYNSPLHF

j_gene: TRBJ2-3
v_gene: TRBV4-2
abundance: .
d_gene: TRBD2
CDR3nt: TGTGCCAGCAGCCAAGAGCGGGGGGGCCGGGATACGCAGTATTTT
CDR3aa: CASSQERGGRDTQYF

j_gene: TRBJ2-1
v_gene: TRBV20-1
abundance: .
d_gene: TRBD1
CDR3nt: TGCAGTGCTAGCGGACAGGCTCGCAATGAGCAGTTCTTC
CDR3aa: CSASGQARNEQFF

j_gene: TRBJ2-1
v_gene: TRBV5-1
abundance: .
d_gene: .
CDR3nt: TGCGCCAGCAACAGCGGAATGTCCTACAAGGAGCAGTTCTTC
CDR3aa: CASNSGMSYKEQFF

j_gene: TRBJ2-5
v_gene: TRBV7-2
abundance: many
d_gene: TRBD2
CDR3nt: TGTGCCAGCAGCTCCGGACTAGCTATAGAGACCCAGTACTTC
CDR3aa: CASSSGLAIETQYF

j_gene: TRBJ2-7
v_gene: TRBV28
abundance: many
d_gene: .
CDR3nt: TGTGCCAGCAGCCCGACGTACGAGCAGTACTTC
CDR3aa: CASSPTYEQYF

j_gene: TRBJ1-2
v_gene: TRBV10-2
abundance: .
d_gene: .
CDR3nt: TGCGCCAGCAAGGACACCCTATTCTATGGCTACACCTTC
CDR3aa: CASKDTLFYGYTF

j_gene: TRBJ2-5
v_gene: TRBV7-2
abundance: .
d_gene: .
CDR3nt: TGTGCCAGCAGCCCAAGCGAGGGGTGGGCCCAGTACTTC
CDR3aa: CASSPSEGWAQYF

j_gene: TRBJ2-1
v_gene: TRBV7-2
abundance: many
d_gene: .
CDR3nt: TGTGCCAGCAGCTACTATACGTCCGATGAGCAGTTCTTC
CDR3aa: CASSYYTSDEQFF

j_gene: TRBJ1-1
v_gene: TRBV10-3
abundance: many
d_gene: .
CDR3nt: TGTGCCGTCCGGGGAAGTGGGGACACTGAAGCTTTCTTT
CDR3aa: CAVRGSGDTEAFF

j_gene: TRBJ2-7
v_gene: TRBV3-1
abundance: .
d_gene: .
CDR3nt: TGTGCCAGCAGTCTGGCCTTACTAGGGCCCTACGAGCAGTACTTC
CDR3aa: CASSLALLGPYEQYF